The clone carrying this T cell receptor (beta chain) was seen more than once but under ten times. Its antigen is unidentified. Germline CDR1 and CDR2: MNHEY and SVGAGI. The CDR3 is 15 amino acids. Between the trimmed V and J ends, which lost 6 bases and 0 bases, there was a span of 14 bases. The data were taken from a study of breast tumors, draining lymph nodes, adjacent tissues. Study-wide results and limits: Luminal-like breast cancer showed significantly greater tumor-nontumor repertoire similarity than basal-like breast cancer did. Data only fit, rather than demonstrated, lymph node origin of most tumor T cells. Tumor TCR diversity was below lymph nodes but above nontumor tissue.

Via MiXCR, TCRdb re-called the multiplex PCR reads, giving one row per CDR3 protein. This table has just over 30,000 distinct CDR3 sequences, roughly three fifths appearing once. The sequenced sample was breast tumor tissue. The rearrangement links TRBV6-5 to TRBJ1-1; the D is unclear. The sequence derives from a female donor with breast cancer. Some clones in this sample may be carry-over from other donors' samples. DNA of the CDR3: TGTGCCAGCAGCCCCGGAACTGGAGTGAACACTGAAGCTTTCTTT. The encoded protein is CASSPGTGVNTEAFF.